Each of the 15 T cell receptor beta chains below was sequenced from the same sample in a study of draining lymph node invasion in breast cancer. Via MiXCR, TCRdb re-called the bulk RNA-seq reads, giving one row per CDR3 protein. The profile covers approximately 3,100 distinct CDR3 sequences, with about half appearing a single time and roughly 3.1% taken by the ten largest. Cells sorted as CD4+ CD45RA- CD25high were taken as memory regulatory T cells. Sequenced material: sorted memory Tregs from a lymph node. These receptors all stem from a female donor with luminal breast cancer.

The rearrangement joins TRBV5-6 to TRBJ2-1, with D perhaps matching TRBD2 (7 bases). This CDR3 is built from 16 residues. V lost 4 bases and J lost 13, with 27 bases in between. Germline CDR1 and CDR2: SGHDT and YYEEEE. CDR3 sequence reads: CASSHKGGGASSSQFF. The CDR3 DNA sequence: TGTGCCAGCAGCCACAAAGGGGGGGGGGCATCGAGTTCCCAGTTCTTC.

This clonotype was observed a handful of times. The rearrangement joins TRBV7-9 to TRBJ1-1; D uncertain. The germline V gene encodes CDR1 SEHNR and CDR2 FQNEAQ (reference sequence). The CDR3 is made up of 15 amino acids. V lost 4 bases and J lost 4, with 16 bases in between. CDR3 nucleotides: TGTGCCAGCAGCTCCCTACTCCCATTGGGCACTGAAGCTTTCTTT. This encodes CASSSLLPLGTEAFF.

This rearrangement joins TRBV20-1 to TRBJ2-1, with no clear D. The CDR3 totals 13 residues. V was pared by 7 bases and J by 3 bases, with 13 bases between. CDR1 and CDR2 from the germline V gene are DFQATT and SNEGSKA (reference sequence). The CDR3 is CSVPDSSYNEQFF. The CDR3 DNA reads TGCAGTGTTCCCGACTCCAGCTACAATGAGCAGTTCTTC.

This clonotype was found a few times. This sequence joins TRBV6-5 and TRBJ2-2; 11 bases align to TRBD1. Germline CDR1 and CDR2: MNHEY and SVGAGI. The CDR3 totals 17 residues. V lost 3 bases to trimming and J lost 5 bases; unmatched junction nucleotides: 8. The DNA for the CDR3 is TGTGCCAGCAGTTATGGGACAGGGGGTAAAGTTACCGGGGAGCTGTTTTTT. Its protein is CASSYGTGGKVTGELFF.

CDR3: CASSSLYGYYEQYF. CDR3 DNA sequence: TGCGCCAGCAGCTCCCTGTACGGGTACTACGAGCAGTACTTC. The chain joins TRBV5-1 to TRBJ2-7; unclear D gene. This CDR3 comprises 14 residues. V lost 3 bases to trimming and J lost 3 bases, with 13 bases between them. Germline CDR1 SGHRS, CDR2 YFSETQ.

This clonotype came up a few times. The chain is built from TRBV5-1 and TRBJ2-5; 8 positions agree with TRBD2. V was pared by 0 bases and J by 1 base, with 11 bases of the junction left unmatched. CDR3 length: 18 amino acids. Germline V gives CDR1 SGHRS, CDR2 YFSETQ. In DNA form, the CDR3 reads TGCGCCAGCAGCTTGGGAGAGGGTTTAGCGGGACTCCAAGAGACCCAGTACTTC. Translated: CASSLGEGLAGLQETQYF.

The CDR3 DNA is TGCGCCAGCAGCCAATTAGGAATAAGGAACATTCAGTACTTC. Translation: CASSQLGIRNIQYF. This sequence joins TRBV4-3 and TRBJ2-4; no firm D call. Trimming removed 2 bases from V and 7 bases from J, with 12 bases in between. Germline V lookup: CDR1 LGHNA, CDR2 YSLEER. This CDR3 is 14 amino acids long.

This chain connects TRBV11-2 to TRBJ1-2, with a tentative D call TRBD1 (6 bases). The V end was cut by 1 base, the J end by 4 bases, with 13 bases between. Germline lookup yields CDR1 SGHAT and CDR2 FQNNGV. The CDR3 is made up of 15 amino acids. The CDR3: CASSLVAGRGYGYTF. Here the CDR3 DNA reads TGTGCCAGCAGCTTAGTGGCCGGCAGGGGCTATGGCTACACCTTC. The variable domain in full, with the rest retrieved from reference TRBV11-2 and TRBJ1-2, is EAGVAQSPRYKIIEKRQSVAFWCNPISGHATLYWYQQILGQGPKLLIQFQNNGVVDDSQLPKDRFSAERLKGVDSTLKIQPAKLEDSAVYLCASSLVAGRGYGYTFGSGTRLTVV.

The gene calls are TRBV5-6 and TRBJ2-6, with D perhaps TRBD1 (5 bases). The CDR3 is 15 residues long. Trimming removed 4 bases from V and 1 base from J, with 9 bases in between. The germline V gene has CDR1 SGHDT and CDR2 YYEEEE. CDR3 coding DNA: TGTGCCAGCAGCACCCAGGGTTCTGGGGCCAACGTCCTGACTTTC. Translated: CASSTQGSGANVLTF.

The J gene is TRBJ2-1, the V gene TRBV10-2, with no clear D. The V gene's germline CDR1 is WSHSY and CDR2 SAAADI. This CDR3 region has 11 residues. V lost 4 bases to trimming and J lost 8 bases, with 6 bases between them. The CDR3 loop reads CASSARDEQFF. The CDR3 nucleotides read TGCGCCAGCAGTGCTAGGGATGAGCAGTTCTTC.

Note on this clonotype: Mismatch with germline at one junction end may stem from a read error. V gene TRBV20-1 combines with J gene TRBJ2-7, with 8 nucleotides matching TRBD1. In germline, CDR1 is DFQATT, CDR2 SNEGSKA (reference sequence). The CDR3 totals 12 residues. CDR3 residues: CSARHRGYEQCF. CDR3 nucleotide sequence: TGCAGTGCTAGACACAGGGGGTACGAGCAGTGCTTC.

The chain has TRBV7-2 and TRBJ2-7; TRBD1 aligns across 8 bases. Germline trimming cut 2 bases from V and 7 bases from J; bases unmatched to any gene: 13. Germline V gene lookup returns CDR1 SGHTA and CDR2 FQGNSA. There are 16 residues in the CDR3. The CDR3 bases are TGTGCCAGCAGCTTAACCCCCCTTCAGGGGGCGGGGGAGCAGTACTTC. Translating gives CASSLTPLQGAGEQYF.

This clonotype was seen a handful of times. The chain is built from TRBV6-1 and TRBJ2-5; TRBD1 might be the D (5 bases). Trimming shortened V by 1 base and J by 0 bases, and 21 bases separated the two germline ends. This CDR3 is built from 19 residues. CDR1 MNHNS and CDR2 SASEGT come from the germline V gene. The CDR3 loop is CASSEEVLIQGFDQETQYF. The CDR3 DNA reads as TGTGCCAGCAGTGAAGAAGTACTTATCCAGGGCTTTGACCAAGAGACCCAGTACTTC.

The chain uses TRBV18 and TRBJ2-6; D is unclear. Germline V gene data show CDR1 as KGHSH and CDR2 as LQKENI. Trimming pared 3 bases from V and 1 base from J, leaving 7 bases between. This CDR3 region has 15 residues. The CDR3, as DNA: TGTGCCAGCTCACCCCAAGGTTCTGGGGCCAACGTCCTGACTTTC. This gives the protein CASSPQGSGANVLTF.

The chain uses TRBV6-2 or TRBV6-3 and TRBJ1-6; D perhaps matches TRBD1 (5 bases). The CDR3 extends over 11 amino acids. CDR1 is MNHEY, CDR2 SVGEGT, per germline. Trimming shortened V by 2 bases and J by 16 bases, and 9 bases separated the two germline ends. CDR3 region: CASSYAGRLHF. Written as DNA, the CDR3 is TGTGCCAGCAGTTACGCGGGACGGCTCCACTTT.